Sequencing of this T cell receptor beta chain was carried out in a study of technical replicates of blood from a handful of donors. V was shortened by 2 bases and J by 5 bases, with 18 bases between the two germline ends. The CDR3 runs to 16 residues. Germline V gene data show CDR1 as SEHNR and CDR2 as FQNEAQ (reference sequence). The data were produced by immunoSEQ multiplex PCR, yet TCRdb's version contains in-frame clones alone and is incomplete. Of tens of thousands of clones in the sample, about 91% were seen once. This clone was counted a few times. This sequence originates from a human donor in good health. Some clones in this sample may be carry-over from other donors' samples. Sequenced sample: T cells isolated from PBMCs. This chain uses TRBV7-9 with TRBJ1-1; tentatively, D is TRBD1 (6 bases). The CDR3 region has the DNA TGTGCCAGCAGCTTATTACCAGGGGCAACCGAGACTGAAGCTTTCTTT. Translating it yields CASSLLPGATETEAFF.